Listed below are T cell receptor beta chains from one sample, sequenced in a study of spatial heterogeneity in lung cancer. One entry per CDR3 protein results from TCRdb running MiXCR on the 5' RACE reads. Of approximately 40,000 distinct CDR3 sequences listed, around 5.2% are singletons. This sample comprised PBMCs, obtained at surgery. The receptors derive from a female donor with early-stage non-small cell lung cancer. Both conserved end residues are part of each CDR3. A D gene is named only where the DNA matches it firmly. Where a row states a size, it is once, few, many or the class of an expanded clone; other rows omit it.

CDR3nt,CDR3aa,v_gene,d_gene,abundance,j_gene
TGCAGCACGACAGGGCAGGACACCGGGGAGCTGTTTTTT,CSTTGQDTGELFF,TRBV29-1,TRBD1,many,TRBJ2-2
TGTGCCAGCTCACAAACGGGCCTGCGGAGGGAGAACACTGAAGCTTTCTTT,CASSQTGLRRENTEAFF,TRBV18,.,.,TRBJ1-1
TGTGCCAGCAGTGAACCCAGGGACAGGCGACGGCTCGAGCAGTACTTC,CASSEPRDRRRLEQYF,TRBV27,TRBD1,many,TRBJ2-7
TGTGCCAGCAGCCCGACGGACAGGAGCCCTGAAGCTTTCTTT,CASSPTDRSPEAFF,TRBV9,TRBD1,many,TRBJ1-1
TGTGCCAGCAGTGGGGGCAGGGGAGCCCCAGATACGCAGTATTTT,CASSGGRGAPDTQYF,TRBV6-1,.,.,TRBJ2-3
TGTGCCAGCAGTATACCAGAGGGAGACACTGAAGCTTTCTTT,CASSIPEGDTEAFF,TRBV6-6,.,many,TRBJ1-1
TGTGCCAGCAGTTTGGTAGGTGGGGATACGCAGTATTTT,CASSLVGGDTQYF,TRBV28,.,many,TRBJ2-3
TGTGCCAGCAGCTTAGTGGGAACGGCGTTCACGAGTGGCTACACCTTC,CASSLVGTAFTSGYTF,TRBV7-2,.,many,TRBJ1-2
TGCACCAGCAGTTTAAACAAACAAGGCACCGGGGAGCTGTTTTTT,CTSSLNKQGTGELFF,TRBV27,.,.,TRBJ2-2
TGTGCCAGCAGCTTAATAGGACCTCCCACAGATACGCAGTATTTT,CASSLIGPPTDTQYF,TRBV7-3,.,few,TRBJ2-3
TGTGCCAGCGCTTGGGCCTGGGCCAACGTCCTGACTTTC,CASAWAWANVLTF,TRBV11-2,.,.,TRBJ2-6
TGCGCCAGCAGCCGCGCCTGGACAGGGAGAACCTACAATGAGCAGTTCTTC,CASSRAWTGRTYNEQFF,TRBV4-3,TRBD1,few,TRBJ2-1
TGTGCCAGCAGTTTGATACGGAGCAAGGATTCACCCCTCCACTTT,CASSLIRSKDSPLHF,TRBV28,.,.,TRBJ1-6
TGTGCCAGCAGCCCACAAAATGTTGGTAACACCATATATTTT,CASSPQNVGNTIYF,TRBV5-4,.,few,TRBJ1-3
TGTGCCAGCAGCCCCGCGGGGGTCTCGGGCTACACCTTC,CASSPAGVSGYTF,TRBV7-2,.,many,TRBJ1-2
TGCAGTGCTAGATCGGCTGGCCGCAGAACAGATACGCAGTATTTT,CSARSAGRRTDTQYF,TRBV20-1,.,many,TRBJ2-3
TGTGCCAGCAGCTTAGGGGGACAGGGATTCGCTCAGTACTTC,CASSLGGQGFAQYF,TRBV7-6,TRBD1,many,TRBJ2-7
TGTGCCAGTAGTCCCCGGACAGGTGGGTCTGGGGCCAACGTCCTGACTTTC,CASSPRTGGSGANVLTF,TRBV19,TRBD1,few,TRBJ2-6
TGTGCCAGCAGCTGGGTGGAACAAGATTCACCCCTCCACTTT,CASSWVEQDSPLHF,TRBV6-1,.,few,TRBJ1-6
TGTGCCAGCACCTCCCATGGGATTGGTAAAGAGACCCAGTACTTC,CASTSHGIGKETQYF,TRBV6-2/TRBV6-3,.,.,TRBJ2-5
TGTGCCAGCAGTCTACAGGGGTTTGAGACTGAAGCTTTCTTT,CASSLQGFETEAFF,TRBV27,TRBD1,many,TRBJ1-1
TGTGCCTGGGAATCAGGGCAAGAGACCCAGTACTTC,CAWESGQETQYF,TRBV30,.,few,TRBJ2-5
TGTGCCAGCAGCTTAGGGCCTAGCGGGGCTTTGAATACGCAGTATTTT,CASSLGPSGALNTQYF,TRBV7-2,TRBD2,many,TRBJ2-3